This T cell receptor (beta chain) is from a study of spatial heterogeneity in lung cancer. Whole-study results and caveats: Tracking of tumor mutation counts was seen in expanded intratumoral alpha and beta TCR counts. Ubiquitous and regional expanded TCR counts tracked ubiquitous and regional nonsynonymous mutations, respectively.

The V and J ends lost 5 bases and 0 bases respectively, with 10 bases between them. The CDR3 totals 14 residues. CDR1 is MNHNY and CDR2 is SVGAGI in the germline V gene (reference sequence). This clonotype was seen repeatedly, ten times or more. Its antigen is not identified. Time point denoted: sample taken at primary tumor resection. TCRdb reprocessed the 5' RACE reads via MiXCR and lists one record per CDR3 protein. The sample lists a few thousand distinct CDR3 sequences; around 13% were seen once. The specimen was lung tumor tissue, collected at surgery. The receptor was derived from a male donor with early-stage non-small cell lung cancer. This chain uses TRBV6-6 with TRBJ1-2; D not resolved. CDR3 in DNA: TGTGCCAGCAGTGGGGAGGGAACTAACTATGGCTACACCTTC. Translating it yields CASSGEGTNYGYTF.